This entry describes one T cell receptor beta chain. The target of this receptor is not known. The record has no base qualities; no much larger clone is one base away. Sequenced on an Illumina HiSeq 2500. Quantitative 5'-RACE with molecular barcodes was used to prepare TCR beta libraries. Per the original workflow: A new computational method based on a probabilistic model of VDJ rearrangement was used to identify disease-linked TCR variants. The raw public data were reprocessed by TCRdb itself: fastp quality trimming at Q25, MiXCR clonotype calling, in-frame beta chains only. Every CDR3 protein is listed once, alongside the most common genes and DNA of its rows. TCRdb's processing, not the authors', yielded these V and J calls. The sample table records a few hundred thousand distinct CDR3 sequences; around 20% of these occur just once. Of the sample, about 3.7% is held by the ten largest clones. The entry originates in a study of CD8 T cells in ankylosing spondylitis (dated by TCRdb to 2015 to 2018). For the study in its entirety: The study set out to find disease-linked TCR variants by profiling T cell receptor beta repertoires in ankylosing spondylitis patients and healthy donors. The whole study cohort included 108 healthy donors and about two dozen ankylosing spondylitis patients. Peripheral blood was sampled, and synovial fluid was additionally collected from ankylosing spondylitis patients.

On the study overall, not on this receptor specifically: Some motif variants had previously been reported in the synovial fluid and blood of reactive arthritis patients, which suggests shared mechanisms of disease initiation. In peripheral blood, the disease-linked clones were found at relatively low frequencies and had a CD8+ phenotype. Blood from ankylosing spondylitis patients appeared to be characterized by a TCR beta motif composed of eight highly homologous amino acid variants. Significant enrichment of the disease-linked clones was reported in matched synovial fluid samples from ankylosing spondylitis patients.

The junction carries 15 bases between V and J, which are trimmed by 10 bases and 6 bases respectively. The CDR3 numbers 12 residues from cysteine through phenylalanine. Here the CDR3 DNA is all that survives: 36 bases in frame from base 1. Source material: blood, either unsorted or a sorted T cell fraction (not recorded which). This sequence uses TRBV12-3 or TRBV12-4 and TRBJ1-2; the D gene identity is not certain. The sequence came from a female donor with ankylosing spondylitis or in good health (not recorded which). CDR3 protein: CAILSTSDGYTF. The sequenced DNA: TGTGCCATCCTTAGCACGTCGGATGGCTACACCTTC.